The clone carrying this TCR beta chain was counted many times. The CDR3 is made up of 16 amino acids. Germline CDR1 KGHSH, CDR2 LQKENI. V was pared by 4 bases and J by 1 base, with 9 bases of the junction left unmatched. TCR beta libraries were built with iRepertoire HTBI primers and Arm-PCR of CDR3 regions. TCRdb called the multiplex PCR reads again in MiXCR, with one record for every CDR3 protein. The table shows about 450,000 distinct CDR3 sequences, with approximately 16% occurring only once. The data belong to a study of regulatory T cells in long-lasting Graves disease. Time point in this sample: newly diagnosed GD, antithyroid drugs for less than 3 months. Extracted PBMC RNA gave rise to the TCR library. Xi'an, China, was home to the endocrinology department that provided patients. These same records also appear under a second study, on T cells in Graves' hyperthyroidism and ophthalmopathy. In that study: Also found in blood were most expanded thyroid clonotypes above 0.001.

The source was peripheral blood mononuclear cells (PBMCs), collected at new diagnosis, from a patient treated with antithyroid drugs. This receptor was obtained from a woman aged 25 to 39 with Graves disease. The chain couples TRBV18 to TRBJ1-1; 7 positions agree with TRBD1. CDR3 coding DNA: TGTGCCAGCTCACAAACGCCGGGACAGAAGAACACTGAAGCTTTCTTT. It translates to CASSQTPGQKNTEAFF.